This T cell receptor (beta chain) was sequenced in a study of T cell responses to AZD1222 COVID-19 vaccine. Profiling relied on immunoSEQ multiplex PCR, and the TCRdb table lists in-frame clones only, not all of them. Found here are some 52,000 clones, roughly 87% of them singletons; the top ten hold approximately 2.6%. In its sample, this clone was seen a few times. Germline V gene sequence: CDR1 MNHEY, CDR2 SMNVEV (reference sequence). V was trimmed by 3 bases and J by 0 bases, leaving 14 bases between them. The length of the CDR3 is 17 residues. This clonotype originated in an adult who received the AZD1222 COVID-19 vaccine. Sequences were derived from peripheral blood, sampled 28 days after the second AZD1222 dose. The V call is TRBV27, the J call TRBJ2-2, with TRBD1 as a possible D gene (6 bases). The CDR3 loop is CASSFRERTANTGELFF. The DNA for the CDR3 is TGTGCCAGCAGTTTCCGGGAAAGGACAGCGAACACCGGGGAGCTGTTTTTT.